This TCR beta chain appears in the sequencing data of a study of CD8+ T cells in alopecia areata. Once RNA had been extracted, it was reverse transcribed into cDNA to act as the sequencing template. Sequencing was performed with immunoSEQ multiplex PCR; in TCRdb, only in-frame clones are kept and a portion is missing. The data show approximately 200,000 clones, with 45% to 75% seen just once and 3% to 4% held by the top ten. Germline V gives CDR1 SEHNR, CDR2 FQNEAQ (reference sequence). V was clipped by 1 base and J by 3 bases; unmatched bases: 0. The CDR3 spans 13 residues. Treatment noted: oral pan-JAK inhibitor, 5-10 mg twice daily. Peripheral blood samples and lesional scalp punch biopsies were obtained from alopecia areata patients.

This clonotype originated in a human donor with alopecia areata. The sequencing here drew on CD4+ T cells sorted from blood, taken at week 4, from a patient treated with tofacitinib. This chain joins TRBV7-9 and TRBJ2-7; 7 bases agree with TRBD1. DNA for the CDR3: TGTGCCAGCAGCTTAGACAGGGGCTACGAGCAGTACTTC. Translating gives CASSLDRGYEQYF.